A single T cell receptor (beta chain) is shown here with its context. No antigen is known for it. Expressed TCRB transcripts were sequenced after all isolated RNA was converted to cDNA. Average reads for naive, central memory and regulatory T cell samples were about 3.57 million. This table comes from immunoSEQ multiplex PCR, and its TCRdb copy is limited to in-frame clones, with some not included. The sample gives 130,000 to 150,000 clones, under 60% of which show up once; 0.35% to 0.5% is in the top ten. The data belong to a study of beta chain features in type 1 diabetes. On the study more broadly: In age, gender and cell yields, patients were similar to healthy donors. General study points: Patients' naive, central memory and regulatory TCRB repertoires appeared more alike than those of healthy donors.

The V end lost 5 bases, the J end lost 4 bases, and 9 bases lay between the germline ends. The CDR3 totals 12 residues. Germline CDR1 and CDR2: SGHRS and YFSETQ. The TCR was taken from a man aged 18-30 years in good health. The chain combines TRBV5-1 with TRBJ2-5, with no clear D. Sequenced sample: Tregs from blood. CDR3 sequence: CASRGRSETQYF. In DNA form, the CDR3 reads TGCGCCAGCAGAGGCAGGTCAGAGACCCAGTACTTC.